This is a list of T cell receptor beta chains from one sample in a study of beta chain features in type 1 diabetes. The data were produced by immunoSEQ multiplex PCR, yet TCRdb's version contains in-frame clones alone and is incomplete. In the table there are 110,000 or so clones, 30% to 50% of which are singletons. Specimen: stem cell memory CD4+ T cells from blood. Receptors were obtained from a woman aged 18-29 years in good health. Both conserved end residues are part of each CDR3. The order of the fields is V gene, D gene, J gene, clone size, CDR3 protein, CDR3 DNA. D genes are given only for firm matches. Size values are once, few and many counts, or a class for expanded clones, and some rows have none.

>TRBV4-2|TRBD2|TRBJ2-7|.
CASSPGTRVAYEQYF
TGTGCCAGCAGCCCCGGGACTAGGGTCGCCTACGAGCAGTACTTC
>TRBV5-1|TRBD2|TRBJ2-1|.
CASSGTIAGFISYNEQFF
TGCGCCAGCAGCGGGACTATAGCGGGATTCATCTCCTACAATGAGCAGTTCTTC
>TRBV30|.|TRBJ2-5|.
CAWRGSFQETQYF
TGTGCCTGGAGGGGCAGCTTCCAAGAGACCCAGTACTTC
>TRBV6-1|TRBD1|TRBJ2-5|once
CASRRAGQGFETQYF
TGTGCCAGCAGGAGAGCCGGACAGGGCTTCGAGACCCAGTACTTC
>TRBV19|TRBD2|TRBJ2-7|.
CASSISGLAGGTYEQYF
TGTGCCAGTAGTATTTCGGGACTAGCGGGAGGTACCTACGAGCAGTACTTC
>TRBV29-1|TRBD2|TRBJ2-1|.
CSATRTSGTSYNEQFF
TGCAGCGCCACCCGGACTAGCGGGACTTCCTACAATGAGCAGTTCTTC
>TRBV6-1|TRBD2|TRBJ2-1|.
CASVLAANNEQFF
TGTGCCAGCGTGCTAGCGGCAAACAATGAGCAGTTCTTC
>TRBV4-2|TRBD1|TRBJ1-2|.
CASSEPVLNRGYGYTF
TGTGCCAGCAGCGAACCGGTCTTGAACAGGGGGTATGGCTACACCTTC
>TRBV5-1|.|TRBJ1-1|.
CASSRLVRAGTEAFF
TGCGCCAGCAGCCGATTGGTGAGGGCTGGCACTGAAGCTTTCTTT
>TRBV14|TRBD1|TRBJ2-7|.
CASSQDRTGTAIF
TGTGCCAGCAGCCAAGATAGAACCGGGACAGCAATCTTC
>TRBV28|.|TRBJ2-7|.
CASSSGQSDHEQYF
TGTGCCAGCAGTTCCGGACAGTCCGACCACGAGCAGTACTTC
>TRBV28|.|TRBJ1-4|.
CASAVEEKLFF
TGTGCCAGCGCGGTTGAAGAAAAACTGTTTTTT
>TRBV6-6|TRBD2|TRBJ2-7|few
CASSYSYSGRFYEQYF
TGTGCCAGCAGTTACTCGTACAGCGGGAGATTCTACGAGCAGTACTTC
>TRBV5-1|TRBD1|TRBJ2-7|few
CASSWRTGPYEQYF
TGCGCCAGCAGCTGGCGGACAGGGCCCTACGAGCAGTACTTC
>TRBV7-9|TRBD2|TRBJ2-1|few
CASSFLAGGIQEQFF
TGTGCCAGCAGCTTTCTAGCGGGAGGGATACAGGAGCAGTTCTTC
>TRBV4-2|TRBD2|TRBJ2-1|.
CASSQVSGREKRNEQFF
TGTGCCAGCAGCCAAGTTAGCGGGAGGGAAAAGAGGAATGAGCAGTTCTTC
>TRBV7-2|TRBD2|TRBJ2-3|.
CASSLAGLAGDTQYF
TGTGCCAGCAGCTTAGCGGGACTAGCGGGAGATACGCAGTATTTT
>TRBV6-5|.|TRBJ2-5|.
CATKFRGRAETQYF
TGTGCCACTAAGTTTCGGGGTAGGGCGGAGACCCAGTACTTC
>TRBV18|.|TRBJ2-5|.
CASSPRTQETQYF
TGTGCCAGCTCACCGCGTACTCAAGAGACCCAGTACTTC
>TRBV5-1|.|TRBJ2-5|once
CASSLMGGAREETQYF
TGCGCCAGCAGCTTAATGGGGGGTGCAAGGGAAGAGACCCAGTACTTC
>TRBV5-1|.|TRBJ2-1|.
CASSLDWRAAYNEQFF
TGCGCCAGCAGCTTGGACTGGAGGGCCGCCTACAATGAGCAGTTCTTC
>TRBV18|.|TRBJ1-2|.
CASSPVQGRANYGYTF
TGTGCCAGCTCACCAGTTCAGGGTAGGGCTAACTATGGCTACACCTTC
>TRBV28|TRBD1|TRBJ2-7|.
CASNPGPRTGSYEQYF
TGTGCCAGCAATCCAGGTCCTCGGACAGGGTCCTACGAGCAGTACTTC
>TRBV18|.|TRBJ2-1|.
CASSTQGLVLVGEQFF
TGTGCCAGCTCAACCCAGGGACTTGTTCTTGTGGGTGAGCAGTTCTTC
>TRBV19|.|TRBJ1-1|.
CASREGLRARVNTEAFF
TGTGCCAGTAGGGAGGGCCTTAGGGCCCGGGTGAACACTGAAGCTTTCTTT
>TRBV2|.|TRBJ2-3|.
CASSGGINTDTQYF
TGTGCCAGCAGTGGCGGAATTAACACAGATACGCAGTATTTT
>TRBV1|.|TRBJ2-2|few
CTSSQNTAPSGNGNDTGELFF
TGCACCAGCAGCCAAAACACGGCTCCTAGCGGGAACGGGAACGACACCGGGGAGCTGTTTTTT
>TRBV7-9|TRBD2|TRBJ2-1|.
CASSLATSGYYNEQFF
TGTGCCAGCAGCTTAGCGACTAGCGGATACTACAATGAGCAGTTCTTC
>TRBV18|TRBD1|TRBJ2-7|.
CASSPTGDEQYF
TGTGCCAGCTCACCGACAGGGGACGAGCAGTACTTC
>TRBV5-1|TRBD2|TRBJ2-5|.
CASSLALAGGETQYF
TGCGCCAGCAGCTTGGCCCTAGCGGGAGGTGAGACCCAGTACTTC
>TRBV14|.|TRBJ1-5|few
CASSQVTGRGSNQPQHF
TGTGCCAGCAGCCAAGTAACCGGGAGGGGCTCCAATCAGCCCCAGCATTTT
>TRBV7-8|.|TRBJ1-1|.
CASSRGRLNTEAFF
TGTGCCAGCAGCCGGGGGAGACTGAACACTGAAGCTTTCTTT
>TRBV18|.|TRBJ2-4|.
CASSHGRGPKNIQYF
TGTGCCAGCTCACACGGAAGGGGCCCAAAAAACATTCAGTACTTC
>TRBV18|TRBD1|TRBJ2-1|.
CASSPGTGSRNEQFF
TGTGCCAGCTCCCCCGGGACAGGGAGTCGGAATGAGCAGTTCTTC
>TRBV6-1|.|TRBJ1-1|.
CASIRTGTPNTEAFF
TGTGCCAGCATAAGAACCGGGACACCGAACACTGAAGCTTTCTTT
>TRBV21-1|.|TRBJ2-7|.
CASSPPGLAGVFEQYF
TGTGCCAGCAGCCCCCCGGGACTAGCGGGAGTATTCGAGCAGTACTTC
>TRBV9|.|TRBJ1-4|few
CASSPSGSVVEKLFF
TGTGCCAGCAGCCCCTCGGGGAGCGTTGTAGAAAAACTGTTTTTT
>TRBV7-2|.|TRBJ1-2|few
CASSFTHEIYTF
TGTGCCAGCAGCTTTACCCACGAGATCTACACCTTC
>TRBV28|.|TRBJ1-3|.
CASTAGGPGNTIYF
TGTGCCAGCACCGCGGGGGGTCCTGGAAACACCATATATTTT
>TRBV4-2|.|TRBJ1-5|.
CASSRKGGWSNQPQHF
TGTGCCAGCAGCCGAAAAGGAGGGTGGAGCAATCAGCCCCAGCATTTT
>TRBV10-3|TRBD2|TRBJ2-7|.
CAISRRLAGVGEQYF
TGTGCCATCAGCCGCAGACTAGCGGGAGTTGGCGAGCAGTACTTC
>TRBV5-1|TRBD2|TRBJ2-4|few
CASRLAGDSNIQYF
TGCGCCAGCAGACTAGCGGGAGATTCAAACATTCAGTACTTC
>TRBV12-5|TRBD1|TRBJ2-1|.
CASGKQGALGEQFF
TGTGCTAGTGGTAAACAGGGGGCGCTTGGTGAGCAGTTCTTC
>TRBV5-1|.|TRBJ2-5|.
CASSFRSQETQYF
TGCGCCAGCAGCTTTAGATCCCAAGAGACCCAGTACTTC
>TRBV11-3|.|TRBJ2-5|.
CASSLKTDVTQYF
TGTGCCAGCAGCTTAAAGACAGATGTGACCCAGTACTTC
>TRBV5-8|TRBD1|TRBJ2-3|.
CASSSMGTGASMTTDTQYF
TGTGCCAGCAGCTCGATGGGGACAGGGGCCTCGATGACCACAGATACGCAGTATTTT
>TRBV6-1|TRBD2|TRBJ2-7|.
CASRIPGLAVWQYF
TGTGCCAGCAGGATACCGGGACTAGCGGTTTGGCAGTACTTC
>TRBV7-9|.|TRBJ1-1|.
CASSSPKEGMAEAFF
TGTGCCAGCAGCTCGCCGAAGGAGGGGATGGCTGAAGCTTTCTTT
>TRBV11-2|.|TRBJ1-2|.
CASSFSYGYTF
TGTGCCAGCAGCTTCTCGTATGGCTACACCTTC
>TRBV27|.|TRBJ1-2|.
CASSPDSLYGYTF
TGTGCCAGCAGTCCCGACAGTCTCTATGGCTACACCTTC